The 18 T cell receptor beta chains given below trace back to one sample, sequenced in a study of shared T cell receptors in the human thymus. Clones were sequenced by immunoSEQ multiplex PCR, and TCRdb holds only the in-frame ones, with some missing. The sample comprises hundreds of thousands of clones, about 87% of which are singletons, and 0.0094% rests with the top ten. The same data also went into a second study, on human thymus T cells.

The specimen sequenced was thymocytes. The receptor set was obtained from a boy in the first two years of life with a congenital heart defect.

The gene calls are TRBV6-1 and TRBJ1-5; maybe TRBD1 (5 bases). The germline V and J ends were trimmed by 1 base and 7 bases, with 11 bases remaining between them. From germline, CDR1 is MNHNS and CDR2 SASEGT. There are 14 residues in the CDR3. CDR3 nucleotide sequence: TGTGCCAGCAGTGAAGGCAGGGCGGGGCAGCCCCAGCATTTT. Translation gives CASSEGRAGQPQHF.

The chain combines TRBV29-1 with TRBJ2-7; a possible D gene is TRBD1 (5 bases). Germline V gene sequence: CDR1 SQVTM, CDR2 ANQGSEA. This CDR3 has 11 amino acids. The V end lost 5 bases, the J end lost 5 bases, and 10 bases lay between the germline ends. CDR3 sequence: CSVYRRNEQYF. CDR3 DNA sequence: TGCAGCGTTTACAGGAGAAACGAGCAGTACTTC.

In its sample, this clone was seen a few times. The CDR3 spells CASSFRGLAPDEQYF. CDR3 nucleotide sequence: TGTGCCAGCAGCTTTAGGGGACTAGCGCCGGACGAGCAGTACTTC. This sequence joins TRBV5-6 and TRBJ2-7; 10 positions agree with TRBD2. CDR3 size: 15 residues. The V gene end was trimmed by 2 bases and the J gene end by 5 bases; junction bases not matched to a gene: 7. Germline V gene data show CDR1 as SGHDT and CDR2 as YYEEEE. Full variable domain (outside the CDR3, taken from reference TRBV5-6 and TRBJ2-7): DAGVTQSPTHLIKTRGQQVTLRCSPKSGHDTVSWYQQALGQGPQFIFQYYEEEERQRGNFPDRFSGHQFPNYSSELNVNALLLGDSALYLCASSFRGLAPDEQYFGPGTRLTVT.

The rearrangement links TRBV25-1 to TRBJ2-3; the match to TRBD2 covers 9 bases. CDR1 is MGHDK and CDR2 is SYGVNS in the germline V gene. J was trimmed by 0 bases and V by 3 bases; bases with no gene match: 4. The CDR3 loop spans 16 amino acids. The CDR3 sequence: CASSDVAGASTDTQYF. The CDR3 coding sequence is TGTGCCAGCAGTGATGTAGCGGGGGCTAGCACAGATACGCAGTATTTT.

The V call is TRBV5-1, the J call TRBJ1-2; 7 nucleotides line up with TRBD1. J lost 3 bases, V lost 0 bases, and 23 bases had no gene match. The V gene's germline CDR1 is SGHRS and CDR2 YFSETQ. The CDR3 spans 21 residues. CDR3 nucleotides: TGCGCCAGCAGCTTGGATGGAACGGCCGGGACAGAAAAGCCTGTGGACTATGGCTACACCTTC. Its protein is CASSLDGTAGTEKPVDYGYTF.

The chain employs TRBV5-4 and TRBJ2-1; 7 bases map to TRBD1. CDR1 and CDR2 from the germline V gene are SGHNT and YYREEE (reference sequence). This CDR3 region has 15 residues. The junction had 4 bases not matched to a gene; V was cut back by 4 bases and J by 0 bases. CDR3 sequence (DNA): TGTGCCAGCAGCCCCAGGGGGAGCTCCTACAATGAGCAGTTCTTC. Translating it yields CASSPRGSSYNEQFF.

This chain connects TRBV29-1 to TRBJ1-1; tentatively, D is TRBD1 (6 bases). This CDR3 has 13 amino acids. Trimming stripped 7 bases from V and 0 bases from J, with 12 bases between. Germline V gene sequence: CDR1 SQVTM, CDR2 ANQGSEA. CDR3: CSDLDRLNTEAFF. The CDR3 DNA reads as TGCAGCGACTTGGACAGACTGAACACTGAAGCTTTCTTT.

The CDR3 DNA sequence: TGTGCCAGCAGTTTAACTGGCACCGGGGAGCTGTTTTTT. Translated, it gives CASSLTGTGELFF. The chain uses TRBV28 and TRBJ2-2; no clear D. Germline assignment: CDR1 MDHEN and CDR2 SYDVKM. The germline V and J ends were trimmed by 2 bases and 4 bases, with 5 bases remaining between them. This CDR3 is 13 amino acids long.

The V call is TRBV4-3, the J call TRBJ2-2, with 8 positions matching TRBD1. The CDR3 extends over 16 amino acids. CDR1 and CDR2 from the germline V gene are LGHNA and YSLEER. V shed 3 bases, J shed 5 bases, and the junction held 8 bases outside the gene matches. DNA for the CDR3: TGCGCCAGCAGCCAGGGACAGGTAGTTTGGACCGGGGAGCTGTTTTTT. This sequence encodes CASSQGQVVWTGELFF.

V usage is TRBV7-8 and J usage is TRBJ2-3; the D gene is possibly TRBD1 (5 bases). Germline CDR1 reads SGHVS; CDR2 reads FQNEAQ. The CDR3 is made up of 11 amino acids. V shed 5 bases and J shed 6 bases, with 6 bases lying between them. CDR3: CASSKGDTQYF. CDR3 nucleotides: TGTGCCAGCAGCAAGGGGGATACGCAGTATTTT.

The V and J genes are TRBV7-2 and TRBJ2-1, with D tentatively TRBD2 (6 bases). Germline V gene data show CDR1 as SGHTA and CDR2 as FQGNSA. The CDR3 length is 19 residues. The V end lost 5 bases, the J end lost 2 bases, and 25 bases lay between the germline ends. The CDR3 spells CASSVLYLRREIPYNEQFF. The CDR3 coding sequence is TGTGCCAGCAGCGTACTCTACCTGAGGCGGGAAATTCCCTACAATGAGCAGTTCTTC. The entire variable domain, with the rest obtained from reference TRBV7-2 and TRBJ2-1, is as follows: GAGVSQSPSNKVTEKGKDVELRCDPISGHTALYWYRQSLGQGLEFLIYFQGNSAPDKSGLPSDRFSAERTGGSVSTLTIQRTQQEDSAVYLCASSVLYLRREIPYNEQFFGPGTRLTVL.

This clone was seen just once. The chain uses TRBV7-2 and TRBJ2-1, with D unresolved. CDR1 is SGHTA, CDR2 FQGNSA, per germline. The V and J ends lost 5 bases and 6 bases respectively, with 14 bases between them. The CDR3 sequence is 14 residues long. CDR3 DNA: TGTGCCAGCAGCCCCGATCCAGTCTCCAATGAGCAGTTCTTC. Amino acid sequence: CASSPDPVSNEQFF.

The rearrangement uses TRBV28 and TRBJ1-5, with TRBD1 identical over 10 bases. V dropped 4 bases and J dropped 1; count of bases not matched to a gene: 7. The CDR3 runs to 17 residues. Germline V lookup: CDR1 MDHEN, CDR2 SYDVKM. In DNA form, the CDR3 reads TGTGCCAGCAGTTACCGACAGGGGGCCGTGAGCAATCAGCCCCAGCATTTT. Translated: CASSYRQGAVSNQPQHF.

The rearrangement uses TRBV15 and TRBJ2-5; 9 bases agree with TRBD2. In germline, CDR1 is LNHNV, CDR2 YYDKDF (reference sequence). The J segment lost 5 bases and the V segment lost 2 bases, leaving 12 bases of the junction unmatched. The CDR3 loop spans 17 amino acids. CDR3 in amino acids: CATSRQFSGSHAETQYF. For the CDR3, the DNA is TGTGCCACCAGCAGACAATTTAGCGGGAGTCACGCGGAGACCCAGTACTTC.

The V gene is TRBV4-1, the J gene TRBJ2-3; D remains ambiguous. V lost 1 base to trimming and J lost 0 bases, with 8 bases between them. Germline CDR1 reads MGHRA; CDR2 reads YSYEKL. The CDR3 has 15 amino acids. CDR3 loop: CASSQVSDSTDTQYF. In DNA, the CDR3 is TGCGCCAGCAGCCAAGTGAGTGATAGCACAGATACGCAGTATTTT.

Only one count was recorded for this clone. The chain is built from TRBV6-1 and TRBJ2-7; 8 bases line up with TRBD1. The CDR3 is 18 residues long. The germline CDR1 and CDR2 sequences are MNHNS and SASEGT. V was pared by 3 bases and J by 6 bases, with 19 bases of the junction left unmatched. CDR3 region: CASSDPRARTGWGSEQYF. In DNA, the CDR3 is TGTGCCAGCAGTGATCCCCGGGCCAGGACAGGGTGGGGTAGCGAGCAGTACTTC.

In its sample, this clone was seen once. The chain uses TRBV28 and TRBJ1-5, with 12 bases matching TRBD1. Germline CDR1 reads MDHEN; CDR2 reads SYDVKM. Trimming removed 3 bases from V and 6 bases from J; junction bases left unmatched: 6. The CDR3 contains 16 residues. CDR3 in DNA: TGTGCCAGCAGTTTTGACGGGACAGGGGGCTGTCAGCCCCAGCATTTT. Protein product: CASSFDGTGGCQPQHF. The full variable domain, with the rest looked up from reference TRBV28 and TRBJ1-5, is DVKVTQSSRYLVKRTGEKVFLECVQDMDHENMFWYRQDPGLGLRLIYFSYDVKMKEKGDIPEGYSVSREKKERFSLILESASTNQTSMYLCASSFDGTGGCQPQHFGDGTRLSIL.

The chain couples TRBV7-9 to TRBJ1-6; 10 bases agree with TRBD1. The CDR3 runs to 14 residues. Germline lookup yields CDR1 SEHNR and CDR2 FQNEAQ (reference sequence). Germline trimming cut 6 bases from V and 8 bases from J; bases unmatched to any gene: 4. The CDR3 region is CASRTGTGDSPLHF. DNA of the CDR3: TGTGCCAGCAGAACCGGGACAGGGGATTCACCCCTCCACTTT.